This is a list of T cell receptor beta chains from one sample in a study of blood T cell repertoires in COVID-19. Profiling relied on immunoSEQ multiplex PCR, and the TCRdb table lists in-frame clones only, not all of them. The table lists about 100,000 clones, 80% to 90% of them singletons. The specimen was peripheral blood. The origin of the receptors is a man in his sixties with acute or convalescent COVID-19. The CDR3 runs from the conserved cysteine through the conserved F or W. D genes are given only for firm matches. Clone size is shown for a subset of rows, as once, few, many or a class of expanded clone.

clone size: -; J gene: TRBJ2-7; D gene: -; V gene: TRBV11-2; CDR3 protein: CASSLEGSRAEQYF; CDR3 DNA: TGTGCCAGCAGCTTAGAGGGGTCCAGGGCCGAGCAGTACTTC
clone size: few; J gene: TRBJ1-1; D gene: -; V gene: TRBV11-2; CDR3 protein: CASTFGQMNTEAFF; CDR3 DNA: TGTGCCAGCACCTTTGGACAAATGAACACTGAAGCTTTCTTT
clone size: -; J gene: TRBJ1-5; D gene: -; V gene: TRBV6-2/TRBV6-3; CDR3 protein: CASSRRVTSYSNQPQHF; CDR3 DNA: TGTGCCAGCAGCCGCCGGGTCACCAGTTATAGCAATCAGCCCCAGCATTTT
clone size: -; J gene: TRBJ2-7; D gene: -; V gene: TRBV6-6; CDR3 protein: CASSYTGLTYEQYF; CDR3 DNA: TGTGCCAGCAGTTACACCGGACTGACCTACGAGCAGTACTTC
clone size: -; J gene: TRBJ2-5; D gene: -; V gene: TRBV5-1; CDR3 protein: CASSLASGEIGETQYF; CDR3 DNA: TGCGCCAGCAGCTTGGCCTCGGGAGAAATCGGGGAGACCCAGTACTTC
clone size: -; J gene: TRBJ2-5; D gene: TRBD1; V gene: TRBV5-1; CDR3 protein: CASSLVGQVGETQYF; CDR3 DNA: TGCGCCAGCAGCTTGGTTGGACAGGTGGGAGAGACCCAGTACTTC
clone size: once; J gene: TRBJ1-6; D gene: -; V gene: TRBV28; CDR3 protein: CAIGNSIDSPLHF; CDR3 DNA: TGTGCCATAGGTAACAGTATTGACTCACCCCTCCACTTT
clone size: -; J gene: TRBJ1-5; D gene: -; V gene: TRBV27; CDR3 protein: CASSPPGFGPQHF; CDR3 DNA: TGTGCCAGCTCTCCGCCGGGATTCGGGCCCCAGCATTTT
clone size: -; J gene: TRBJ2-7; D gene: TRBD2; V gene: TRBV7-8; CDR3 protein: CASSLRLAGSGEQYF; CDR3 DNA: TGTGCCAGCAGTCTCAGACTAGCGGGATCAGGGGAGCAGTACTTC
clone size: -; J gene: TRBJ2-5; D gene: TRBD2; V gene: TRBV6-2/TRBV6-3; CDR3 protein: CASSYSPGLAGGGGQETQYF; CDR3 DNA: TGTGCCAGCAGTTACTCCCCGGGACTAGCGGGGGGTGGAGGCCAAGAGACCCAGTACTTC
clone size: -; J gene: TRBJ1-4; D gene: TRBD1; V gene: TRBV11-2; CDR3 protein: CASSGTDGLFF; CDR3 DNA: TGTGCCAGCAGCGGGACAGACGGACTGTTTTTT
clone size: once; J gene: TRBJ1-1; D gene: -; V gene: TRBV27; CDR3 protein: CASSLSVLGSTEAFF; CDR3 DNA: TGTGCCAGCAGTTTATCGGTGCTAGGATCCACTGAAGCTTTCTTT
clone size: -; J gene: TRBJ2-2; D gene: TRBD2; V gene: TRBV5-1; CDR3 protein: CASSLHNLAGEVGELFF; CDR3 DNA: TGCGCCAGCAGCCTCCACAACTTAGCGGGAGAGGTCGGGGAGCTGTTTTTT
clone size: -; J gene: TRBJ1-3; D gene: -; V gene: TRBV12-5; CDR3 protein: CASGLVGGNTIYF; CDR3 DNA: TGTGCTAGTGGTTTGGTCGGGGGAAACACCATATATTTT
clone size: -; J gene: TRBJ1-1; D gene: -; V gene: TRBV27; CDR3 protein: CASSPPVTRPGGTEAFF; CDR3 DNA: TGTGCCAGCAGTCCACCCGTTACGCGACCGGGGGGCACTGAAGCTTTCTTT
clone size: -; J gene: TRBJ2-1; D gene: TRBD1; V gene: TRBV5-8; CDR3 protein: CASNTGGQAYNEQFF; CDR3 DNA: TGTGCCAGCAATACAGGGGGCCAAGCCTACAATGAGCAGTTCTTC
clone size: few; J gene: TRBJ1-2; D gene: TRBD1; V gene: TRBV18; CDR3 protein: CASSTVMGQELNYGYTF; CDR3 DNA: TGTGCCAGCTCAACTGTGATGGGACAGGAGTTGAACTATGGCTACACCTTC
clone size: -; J gene: TRBJ1-2; D gene: TRBD1; V gene: TRBV10-3; CDR3 protein: CAISESKTGGGYTF; CDR3 DNA: TGTGCCATCAGTGAGTCTAAGACAGGGGGCGGCTACACCTTC
clone size: -; J gene: TRBJ1-2; D gene: TRBD1; V gene: TRBV5-1; CDR3 protein: CASSWGQGSYGYTF; CDR3 DNA: TGCGCCAGCAGCTGGGGACAGGGTAGCTATGGCTACACCTTC
clone size: -; J gene: TRBJ2-1; D gene: TRBD2; V gene: TRBV10-3; CDR3 protein: CAINGLAGGAYNEQFF; CDR3 DNA: TGTGCCATCAATGGACTAGCGGGAGGGGCCTACAATGAGCAGTTCTTC
clone size: -; J gene: TRBJ2-2; D gene: TRBD2; V gene: TRBV6-5; CDR3 protein: CASSSSGRPTGELFF; CDR3 DNA: TGTGCCAGCAGTTCCAGCGGGAGACCCACCGGGGAGCTGTTTTTT
clone size: -; J gene: TRBJ2-5; D gene: TRBD1; V gene: TRBV11-3; CDR3 protein: CASSSQGAGETQYF; CDR3 DNA: TGTGCCAGCAGCTCGCAGGGGGCGGGAGAGACCCAGTACTTC
clone size: -; J gene: TRBJ2-5; D gene: TRBD2; V gene: TRBV5-4; CDR3 protein: CASSPRTSGGLGTQYF; CDR3 DNA: TGTGCCAGCAGCCCTAGGACTAGCGGGGGATTAGGGACCCAGTACTTC
clone size: -; J gene: TRBJ2-3; D gene: TRBD2; V gene: TRBV27; CDR3 protein: CASNLAGRFSDTQYF; CDR3 DNA: TGTGCCAGCAACTTAGCGGGAAGATTTTCGGATACGCAGTATTTT
clone size: -; J gene: TRBJ2-3; D gene: TRBD1; V gene: TRBV27; CDR3 protein: CASSLSRGRADTQYF; CDR3 DNA: TGTGCCAGCAGTTTATCTAGGGGGCGGGCAGATACGCAGTATTTT
clone size: -; J gene: TRBJ1-1; D gene: TRBD1; V gene: TRBV11-2; CDR3 protein: CASSLTGATTEAFF; CDR3 DNA: TGTGCCAGCAGCCTCACAGGGGCAACCACTGAAGCTTTCTTT
clone size: -; J gene: TRBJ2-3; D gene: -; V gene: TRBV3-1/TRBV3-2; CDR3 protein: CASSQASPLDTQYF; CDR3 DNA: TGTGCCAGCAGCCAGGCTTCCCCTCTGGATACGCAGTATTTT
clone size: few; J gene: TRBJ2-1; D gene: TRBD1; V gene: TRBV2; CDR3 protein: CASTIRGTAYNEQFF; CDR3 DNA: TGTGCCAGCACCATCAGAGGGACAGCATACAATGAGCAGTTCTTC
clone size: -; J gene: TRBJ2-7; D gene: TRBD1; V gene: TRBV3-1/TRBV3-2; CDR3 protein: CASSQIGTGSYEQYF; CDR3 DNA: TGTGCCAGCAGCCAAATCGGGACAGGGTCCTACGAGCAGTACTTC
clone size: few; J gene: TRBJ2-1; D gene: TRBD2; V gene: TRBV2; CDR3 protein: CASTARGAAYNEQFF; CDR3 DNA: TGTGCCAGCACCGCGCGGGGGGCCGCCTACAATGAGCAGTTCTTC
clone size: once; J gene: TRBJ2-3; D gene: -; V gene: TRBV2; CDR3 protein: CASSEQGTDTQYF; CDR3 DNA: TGTGCCAGCAGTGAACAGGGCACAGATACGCAGTATTTT
clone size: -; J gene: TRBJ2-1; D gene: -; V gene: TRBV5-1; CDR3 protein: CASSFTRDAYNEQFF; CDR3 DNA: TGCGCCAGCAGCTTCACGCGGGATGCCTACAATGAGCAGTTCTTC
clone size: -; J gene: TRBJ2-3; D gene: TRBD1; V gene: TRBV19; CDR3 protein: CASSSRDRKFNPPSF; CDR3 DNA: TGTGCCAGTAGTTCCCGGGACAGAAAGTTCAATCCCCCTAGTTTT
clone size: few; J gene: TRBJ2-1; D gene: -; V gene: TRBV29-1; CDR3 protein: CSATQGQRSSYNEQFF; CDR3 DNA: TGCAGCGCCACGCAAGGGCAGCGGAGCTCCTACAATGAGCAGTTCTTC
clone size: -; J gene: TRBJ1-3; D gene: -; V gene: TRBV6-2/TRBV6-3; CDR3 protein: CASSRQVSGNTIYF; CDR3 DNA: TGTGCCAGCAGCCGACAGGTCTCTGGAAACACCATATATTTT
clone size: -; J gene: TRBJ1-2; D gene: TRBD1; V gene: TRBV6-5; CDR3 protein: CASTPGGGRSYGYTF; CDR3 DNA: TGTGCCAGCACCCCAGGAGGGGGCCGGAGCTATGGCTACACCTTC
clone size: -; J gene: TRBJ1-4; D gene: -; V gene: TRBV29-1; CDR3 protein: CSSRGSGADGGKLFF; CDR3 DNA: TGCAGCTCCCGGGGCAGCGGGGCAGACGGTGGAAAACTGTTTTTT
clone size: -; J gene: TRBJ2-1; D gene: -; V gene: TRBV19; CDR3 protein: CASSKDWVGSYNEQFF; CDR3 DNA: TGTGCCAGTAGTAAGGACTGGGTCGGGTCCTACAATGAGCAGTTCTTC
clone size: -; J gene: TRBJ1-5; D gene: TRBD1; V gene: TRBV15; CDR3 protein: CATSTRTGDNQPQHF; CDR3 DNA: TGTGCCACCAGCACCCGGACAGGAGATAATCAGCCCCAGCATTTT
clone size: -; J gene: TRBJ2-7; D gene: TRBD1; V gene: TRBV5-1; CDR3 protein: CASSLEGQGGREQYF; CDR3 DNA: TGCGCCAGCAGCTTGGAAGGACAGGGGGGTCGTGAGCAGTACTTC
clone size: -; J gene: TRBJ1-2; D gene: TRBD1; V gene: TRBV6-6; CDR3 protein: CASRKPGQSYGYTF; CDR3 DNA: TGTGCCAGCAGGAAACCGGGACAGAGCTATGGCTACACCTTC
clone size: -; J gene: TRBJ2-7; D gene: -; V gene: TRBV5-1; CDR3 protein: CASSLDTDSYEQYF; CDR3 DNA: TGCGCCAGCAGCCTGGACACCGACTCCTACGAGCAGTACTTC
clone size: once; J gene: TRBJ1-2; D gene: -; V gene: TRBV6-5; CDR3 protein: CASTNGLNNYGYTF; CDR3 DNA: TGTGCCAGCACGAATGGACTAAATAACTATGGCTACACCTTC
clone size: -; J gene: TRBJ1-1; D gene: -; V gene: TRBV7-2; CDR3 protein: CASSLVEYTEAFF; CDR3 DNA: TGTGCCAGCAGCTTAGTGGAGTACACTGAAGCTTTCTTT
clone size: -; J gene: TRBJ2-5; D gene: -; V gene: TRBV7-9; CDR3 protein: CASSRETQYF; CDR3 DNA: TGTGCCAGCAGCCGGGAGACCCAGTACTTC
clone size: -; J gene: TRBJ2-2; D gene: -; V gene: TRBV2; CDR3 protein: CASSEAQGSTGELFF; CDR3 DNA: TGTGCCAGCAGTGAAGCGCAGGGGAGCACCGGGGAGCTGTTTTTT
clone size: -; J gene: TRBJ1-3; D gene: -; V gene: TRBV7-9; CDR3 protein: CASSYGVGGNTIYF; CDR3 DNA: TGTGCCAGCAGCTACGGGGTCGGTGGAAACACCATATATTTT
clone size: -; J gene: TRBJ1-5; D gene: -; V gene: TRBV6-5; CDR3 protein: CASSTGIGQPQHF; CDR3 DNA: TGTGCCAGCAGCACAGGGATCGGGCAGCCCCAGCATTTT
clone size: -; J gene: TRBJ1-2; D gene: -; V gene: TRBV11-2; CDR3 protein: CASSLVPSKSYGYTF; CDR3 DNA: TGTGCCAGCAGCTTAGTCCCATCCAAATCCTATGGCTACACCTTC
clone size: -; J gene: TRBJ2-2; D gene: TRBD1; V gene: TRBV29-1; CDR3 protein: CSVDRGWGGELFF; CDR3 DNA: TGCAGCGTTGACAGGGGGTGGGGCGGGGAGCTGTTTTTT
clone size: -; J gene: TRBJ1-6; D gene: TRBD1; V gene: TRBV5-1; CDR3 protein: CASSLGQGKYSPLHF; CDR3 DNA: TGCGCCAGCAGCTTGGGACAGGGGAAATATTCACCCCTCCACTTT
clone size: -; J gene: TRBJ1-2; D gene: -; V gene: TRBV15; CDR3 protein: CATSRDVGGVGYTF; CDR3 DNA: TGTGCCACCAGCAGAGATGTGGGAGGGGTTGGCTACACCTTC
clone size: -; J gene: TRBJ1-5; D gene: TRBD1; V gene: TRBV7-2; CDR3 protein: CASSLVGTGAVRGQPQHF; CDR3 DNA: TGTGCCAGCAGCTTGGTGGGGACAGGGGCCGTTCGTGGGCAGCCCCAGCATTTT
clone size: few; J gene: TRBJ1-5; D gene: TRBD1; V gene: TRBV9; CDR3 protein: CASSVGTGGNQPQHF; CDR3 DNA: TGTGCCAGCAGCGTAGGCACAGGGGGCAATCAGCCCCAGCATTTT
clone size: -; J gene: TRBJ1-1; D gene: -; V gene: TRBV7-2; CDR3 protein: CASSLEVRTEAFF; CDR3 DNA: TGTGCCAGCAGCTTAGAGGTGAGGACTGAAGCTTTCTTT
clone size: -; J gene: TRBJ1-2; D gene: -; V gene: TRBV5-6; CDR3 protein: CASIADVAYGYTF; CDR3 DNA: TGTGCCAGCATCGCGGATGTTGCCTATGGCTACACCTTC
clone size: -; J gene: TRBJ1-4; D gene: -; V gene: TRBV12-3/TRBV12-4; CDR3 protein: CASSLDGEEKLFF; CDR3 DNA: TGTGCCAGCAGTTTAGATGGGGAGGAAAAACTGTTTTTT
clone size: -; J gene: TRBJ1-2; D gene: -; V gene: TRBV5-6; CDR3 protein: CASSLVRRANYGYTF; CDR3 DNA: TGTGCCAGCAGCTTGGTTCGCAGGGCTAACTATGGCTACACCTTC
clone size: -; J gene: TRBJ2-1; D gene: TRBD2; V gene: TRBV6-2/TRBV6-3; CDR3 protein: CASSPRGGARYNEQFF; CDR3 DNA: TGTGCCAGCAGTCCACGCGGGGGGGCAAGGTACAATGAGCAGTTCTTC